This T cell receptor beta chain was found in a study of human T cells and chemical hapten exposure. One entry per CDR3 protein, called by TCRdb with MiXCR from the RACE reads. Counted here are roughly 260,000 distinct CDR3 sequences, approximately 8.6% occurring once; the ten biggest clones make up approximately 2.3%. CDR1 is MDHEN, CDR2 SYDVKM, per germline. CDR3 length: 17 amino acids. V was cut by 1 base and J by 5 bases, with 15 bases left in between. The time point denotes: pre-sensitization, week 0. Indicated treatment: therapeutic diphenylcyclopropenone sensitization with weekly scalp DPC. The J gene is TRBJ1-6, the V gene TRBV28; D uncertain. The TCR comes from a woman aged 40 to 49 with alopecia areata. Some clones in this sample may be carry-over from other donors' samples. The sample consisted of whole blood, taken in connection with sensitization to the hapten diphenylcyclopropenone (DPC). The CDR3 sequence: CASSLFGSALNNSPLHF. CDR3 DNA: TGTGCCAGCAGTTTATTCGGCAGCGCCCTTAATAATTCACCCCTCCACTTT.